This T cell receptor beta chain stems from a study of shared clonotypes between healthy human individuals. This CDR3 has 16 amino acids. V lost 2 bases and J lost 0; bases outside the gene matches: 3. Germline CDR1 and CDR2: SGDLS and YYNGEE. Each subset's genomic DNA was split evenly across several immunoSEQ plates. Clones were read by immunoSEQ multiplex PCR, and TCRdb kept only the in-frame ones, dropping some. The table lists around 1,900,000 clones, 80% to 95% of them singletons. The sample holds one count of this clone. The naive CD8 fraction comprised CD45RO-negative cells positively selected for CCR7 and excluded terminally differentiated effector memory CD45RA+ cells.

The sequencing input was naive CD8+ T cells from PBMCs. The clonotype comes from a man between 18 and 29 years old in good health. Some clones in this sample may be carry-over from other donors' samples. The rearrangement uses TRBV9 and TRBJ2-4, with TRBD2 matching over 9 bases. CDR3 region: CASSVSGGVAKNIQYF. The CDR3 DNA reads as TGTGCCAGCAGCGTTAGCGGGGGCGTAGCCAAAAACATTCAGTACTTC.